This T cell receptor (beta chain) emerged from a study of spatial heterogeneity in lung cancer (dated by TCRdb to about 2019). General notes on the study: Beta-chain transcripts were consistently detected in greater numbers than alpha-chain transcripts, which likely reflects a higher abundance of beta-chain transcripts. TCR repertoire features were related to nonsynonymous mutation counts determined by whole-exome sequencing of tumor tissue. Both alpha and beta chains were TCR-sequenced in roughly 200 tumor regions, fewer than 80 matched nontumor lung samples and around 50 PBMC samples obtained at surgery. TCR alpha and beta repertoires were quantitatively compared across multiple tumor regions, matched nontumor lung and blood in non-small cell lung cancer. In the raw uncorrected reads, each unique combination of TCR and UMI appeared on average more than ten times. In tumor regions, TCR transcript counts showed a strong correlation with a T cell transcriptional module score from matched bulk RNA-seq.

Interpreted using the paper, the time point label stands for: sample taken at primary tumor resection. Donors were under 95 patients with early-stage, untreated non-small cell lung cancer from the lung TRACERx cohort. For TCR sequencing, whole RNA was extracted from tumor and nontumor lung tissue, or from cryopreserved PBMC samples, and no cell sorting was done. Patients were selected for TCR sequencing only if sufficient RNA was available from at least two tumor regions. Before selection, tumor and adjacent nontumor lung specimens were reviewed by a lung pathologist. On the study overall, not on this receptor specifically: Confirming at a functional level the hypothesis that regional TCRs recognize regional mutations was considered to require additional single-cell paired TCR alpha and beta sequencing. Estimated TCR-seq coverage of tumor T cells was only around 7% for alpha chains and 13% for beta chains. A correlation was observed between the number of expanded intratumoral alpha and beta TCRs and the tumor nonsynonymous mutation count. Counts of ubiquitous and regional expanded TCRs were found to correlate with counts of ubiquitous and regional nonsynonymous mutations, respectively.

Receptors were amplified or captured by 5' RACE. Reads for this sample came from a NextSeq 500. In the TCR library protocol, a unique molecular identifier was attached to each TCR cDNA molecule so that PCR and sequencing errors could be corrected. The authors' pipeline ran thus. TCR identification, UMI-based error correction and CDR3 extraction were performed with Decombinator tools. Expanded TCRs were defined as those above a frequency of 2 per 1,000, corresponding to the top 1% of the tumor frequency distribution. Expanded tumor TCRs were classed as regional if statistically deemed absent (corrected P<0.05) from at least one tumor region, otherwise ubiquitous. Each repertoire was subsampled 100 times to 5,000 TCRs, after which Renyi diversity was computed with the R vegan package. CDR3 similarity networks were built from amino acid triplet string-kernel similarity, with CDR3s being connected when pairwise similarity was above 0.82. Clones were called with MiXCR by TCRdb after fastp trimmed the public reads at Q25, and only in-frame beta chains were retained. Merged by CDR3 protein, the rows form single entries marked with the most common genes and DNA. The V and J calls here are based on TCRdb, not the publication. Within this sample are under 20,000 distinct CDR3 sequences, with around 5.5% of them counted one time only. The ten largest clones add up to under 13% of the sample.

Spanning cysteine to phenylalanine, the CDR3 consists of 15 amino acids. Only the CDR3 portion is preserved as DNA: 45 bases, with reading frame beginning at the first base. For CDR1 and CDR2, the germline V gene lists SGHAT and FQNNGV. As concerns this clonotype: This receptor's antigen is unknown. A much bigger clone sits one base away, suggesting this may be a read error. Since it is a stray read in a library aimed at alpha chains, this beta chain has a size that is not meaningful.

The material sequenced was lung tumor tissue, taken at surgery. Here the chain combines TRBV11-2 and TRBJ2-3; 7 bases in between match TRBD2. The source is a female donor with early-stage non-small cell lung cancer. The CDR3 corresponds to CACSSTSARADTQYF. The DNA sequence is TGTGCCTGCAGCTCCACTAGCGCGAGGGCAGATACGCAGTATTTT.